These 31 T cell receptor beta chains were all obtained from the same sample, sequenced in a study of blood T cell repertoires in COVID-19. Produced via immunoSEQ multiplex PCR; TCRdb's table is partial and in-frame only. Of a few hundred thousand clones listed, 85% to 90% are singletons. What was sequenced was peripheral blood. These receptors were collected from a woman between 25 and 40 years old with COVID-19, enrolled during active disease.

The chain combines TRBV7-2 with TRBJ1-2; 8 positions agree with TRBD1. The V and J ends lost 3 bases and 8 bases, in that order; junction bases with no gene match: 8. Germline V gene lookup returns CDR1 SGHTA and CDR2 FQGNSA. The CDR3 extends over 14 amino acids. The CDR3 reads CASSLEDRGGGYTF. CDR3 in DNA: TGTGCCAGCAGCTTGGAAGACAGGGGCGGGGGCTACACCTTC. Full variable domain (remainder filled in from reference TRBV7-2 and TRBJ1-2): GAGVSQSPSNKVTEKGKDVELRCDPISGHTALYWYRQSLGQGLEFLIYFQGNSAPDKSGLPSDRFSAERTGGSVSTLTIQRTQQEDSAVYLCASSLEDRGGGYTFGSGTRLTVV.

The chain combines TRBV12-3 or TRBV12-4 with TRBJ2-1; maybe TRBD1 (5 bases). This CDR3 region has 13 residues. Between the trimmed V and J ends, which lost 6 bases and 7 bases, there was a span of 13 bases. CDR3 nucleotide sequence: TGTGCCAGCAGCCTGACAGTAAGAAATGAGCAGTTCTTC. This sequence encodes CASSLTVRNEQFF.

CDR3: CASSALTGNTGELFF. The CDR3 coding sequence is TGCGCCAGCAGCGCATTGACAGGGAACACCGGGGAGCTGTTTTTT. The chain combines TRBV5-1 with TRBJ2-2, with a weak D call TRBD1 (6 bases). Germline V lookup: CDR1 SGHRS, CDR2 YFSETQ. The CDR3 has 15 residues. Trimming took off 4 bases at V and 1 base at J, with 11 bases between the two ends.

V is TRBV7-3 and J is TRBJ1-2, with 9 bases fitting TRBD1. V lost 5 bases, J lost 8 bases, and 18 bases stayed unmatched. Germline CDR1 reads SGHTA; CDR2 reads FQGTGA. This CDR3 has 17 residues. CDR3 nucleotide sequence: TGTGCCAGCAGCGAACAGGGGGCGCCCGTCGCTTCGGGGGGCTACACCTTC. Translated, it gives CASSEQGAPVASGGYTF.

The chain couples TRBV3-1 (or the pseudogene TRBV3-2) to TRBJ1-6; D ambiguous. CDR1 LGHDT and CDR2 YNNKEL come from the germline V gene (reference sequence). This CDR3 comprises 14 residues. The germline V and J ends were trimmed by 8 bases and 6 bases, with 14 bases remaining between them. The CDR3 region has the DNA TGTGCCAGCGCACGTTCTTCCGGTAATTCACCCCTCCACTTT. Its protein product is CASARSSGNSPLHF.

The V gene is TRBV27, the J gene TRBJ2-1; TRBD2 might be the D (5 bases). In germline, CDR1 is MNHEY, CDR2 SMNVEV (reference sequence). CDR3 length: 15 residues. Trimming shortened V by 6 bases and J by 3 bases, and 15 bases separated the two germline ends. The CDR3 protein is CASRNGLALYNEQFF. CDR3 nucleotide sequence: TGTGCCAGCAGGAACGGACTGGCTCTCTACAATGAGCAGTTCTTC.

The CDR3 here is CASSWARSPAEQYV. The CDR3 coding sequence is TGTGCCAGCAGCTGGGCCAGATCACCCGCCGAGCAGTACGTC. The rearrangement joins TRBV11-2 to TRBJ2-7; no clear D. V lost 4 bases to trimming and J lost 6 bases, with 16 bases between them. Germline V CDR1 and CDR2: SGHAT, FQNNGV. This CDR3 is 14 amino acids long.

This chain uses TRBV30 with TRBJ2-5, with 9 bases matching TRBD2. Germline V CDR1 and CDR2: GTSNPN, SVGIG (reference sequence). The CDR3 extends over 16 amino acids. V shed 7 bases, J shed 3 bases, and the junction held 15 bases outside the gene matches. CDR3 region: CASHEEVAGDKETQYF. The CDR3 nucleotides read TGTGCCTCCCACGAGGAGGTAGCGGGGGACAAAGAGACCCAGTACTTC.

The chain uses TRBV5-5 and TRBJ2-5; D is ambiguous. CDR1 is SGHKS and CDR2 is YYEKEE in the germline V gene (reference sequence). The CDR3 has 14 amino acids. V dropped 1 base and J dropped 0 bases, with 7 bases sitting between them. CDR3 sequence (DNA): TGTGCCAGCAGCTTGAACTTCTACCAAGAGACCCAGTACTTC. This sequence encodes CASSLNFYQETQYF.

The chain uses TRBV20-1 and TRBJ1-4; no definite D call. The CDR3 covers 10 residues. V was cut by 3 bases and J by 16 bases, with 12 bases left in between. From germline, CDR1 is DFQATT and CDR2 SNEGSKA (reference sequence). Here the CDR3 reads CSARSIVEFF. The CDR3 DNA sequence: TGCAGTGCTAGGAGTATAGTTGAGTTTTTT.

This chain connects TRBV29-1 to TRBJ2-3; D remains ambiguous. The CDR3 runs 11 residues. Germline V gene lookup returns CDR1 SQVTM and CDR2 ANQGSEA. Trimming took off 7 bases at V and 6 bases at J, with 11 bases between the two ends. The CDR3 DNA is TGCAGCGGCCTTGAACGGGATACGCAGTATTTT. This translates into CSGLERDTQYF.

The chain has TRBV10-3 and TRBJ2-3; D ambiguous. V was cut by 8 bases and J by 2 bases, with 8 bases left in between. Germline V gene sequence: CDR1 ENHRY, CDR2 SYGVKD. The CDR3 is 12 residues long. CDR3 nucleotides: TGTGCCATCGGTACTACCACAGATACGCAGTATTTT. It yields the protein CAIGTTTDTQYF.

CDR3 DNA sequence: TGTGCCAGCAGTAGACAGCCACCTTATGGCTACACCTTC. Translated, it gives CASSRQPPYGYTF. The rearrangement joins TRBV12-3 or TRBV12-4 to TRBJ1-2; tentatively, D is TRBD1 (5 bases). Trimming took off 5 bases at V and 5 bases at J, with 12 bases between the two ends. The CDR3 contains 13 residues.

V is TRBV7-9 and J is TRBJ1-2; D might be TRBD1 (5 bases). The CDR3 is made up of 14 amino acids. Germline values: CDR1 SEHNR, CDR2 FQNEAQ (reference sequence). Trimming removed 4 bases at V and 3 bases at J, with 12 bases between. The CDR3 region has the DNA TGTGCCAGCAGCTCAGGGCTCACCTACTATGGCTACACCTTC. Its translation: CASSSGLTYYGYTF.

This chain links TRBV28 with TRBJ1-5; the D gene is possibly TRBD1 (5 bases). Trimming stripped 8 bases from V and 7 bases from J, with 9 bases between. Germline loops: CDR1 MDHEN, CDR2 SYDVKM. The CDR3 is made up of 11 amino acids. Here the CDR3 reads CASDSGQPQHF. The CDR3 region has the DNA TGTGCCAGCGACAGCGGGCAGCCCCAGCATTTT.

The V gene is TRBV27, the J gene TRBJ1-1; D remains unclear. The germline V gene has CDR1 MNHEY and CDR2 SMNVEV (reference sequence). Trimming took 2 bases from V and 3 from J, leaving 10 bases between them. The CDR3 length is 14 residues. The CDR3 coding sequence is TGTGCCAGCAGTTTAACGGGTTTACACACTGAAGCTTTCTTT. Protein product: CASSLTGLHTEAFF.

The sample holds one count of this clone. The chain joins TRBV5-5 to TRBJ2-1, with 10 bases that match TRBD1. V lost 4 bases to trimming and J lost 5 bases; unmatched junction nucleotides: 15. Per the germline V gene, CDR1 is SGHKS and CDR2 is YYEKEE (reference sequence). This CDR3 comprises 18 residues. The CDR3 is CASSPRQGAYGMDNEQFF. The CDR3 DNA reads as TGTGCCAGCAGCCCCAGACAGGGGGCATATGGAATGGACAATGAGCAGTTCTTC.

The chain uses TRBV7-6 and TRBJ2-1; TRBD2 matches at 16 bases. V lost 2 bases, J lost 7 bases, and 5 bases stayed unmatched. CDR3 length equals 17 residues. In germline, CDR1 is SGHVS, CDR2 FNYEAQ. The CDR3: CASSLFPGLAGGNEQFF. The CDR3 DNA follows: TGTGCCAGCAGCTTATTCCCGGGACTAGCGGGGGGGAATGAGCAGTTCTTC.

This chain uses TRBV2 with TRBJ2-3; TRBD1 matches 7 bases. V shed 6 bases, J shed 2 bases, and the junction held 5 bases outside the gene matches. The CDR3 is 14 residues long. Germline values: CDR1 SNHLY, CDR2 FYNNEI. DNA of the CDR3: TGTGCCAGCAGAAGACAGGGCGCCACAGATACGCAGTATTTT. It encodes CASRRQGATDTQYF.

CDR3 in DNA: TGCGCCAGCAGCTTTATATTCGGGGGGGACACTGAAGCTTTCTTT. It codes for CASSFIFGGDTEAFF. The chain joins TRBV5-1 to TRBJ1-1, with D perhaps TRBD1 (5 bases). Germline V lookup: CDR1 SGHRS, CDR2 YFSETQ. The CDR3 is made up of 15 amino acids. V was shortened by 2 bases and J by 3 bases, with 14 bases between the two germline ends. Together with reference TRBV5-1 and TRBJ1-1, the CDR3 gives the full variable domain: KAGVTQTPRYLIKTRGQQVTLSCSPISGHRSVSWYQQTPGQGLQFLFEYFSETQRNKGNFPGRFSGRQFSNSRSEMNVSTLELGDSALYLCASSFIFGGDTEAFFGQGTRLTVV.

The genes are TRBV6-5 and TRBJ1-1; D is unclear. There are 15 residues in the CDR3. V lost 2 bases, J lost 4 bases, and 14 bases lay in between. Per the germline V gene, CDR1 is MNHEY and CDR2 is SVGAGI. CDR3 sequence (DNA): TGTGCCAGCAGTTACGACGGGATCCCGGGCACTGAAGCTTTCTTT. This translates into CASSYDGIPGTEAFF.

This clone was seen just once. The V call is TRBV27, the J call TRBJ1-1; D is uncertain. CDR3 length: 15 residues. V gave up 0 bases and J gave up 1 base, with 9 bases separating them. The germline V gene encodes CDR1 MNHEY and CDR2 SMNVEV (reference sequence). CDR3 region: CASSLSRLKNTEAFF. The CDR3 DNA reads TGTGCCAGCAGTTTATCCAGGCTCAAGAACACTGAAGCTTTCTTT.

This clone was seen a few times. J is TRBJ2-2 and V is TRBV5-1; weak D call: TRBD1 (5 bases). Germline assignment: CDR1 SGHRS and CDR2 YFSETQ. Trimming cost V 1 base and J 4 bases, with 8 bases left between them. The CDR3 loop spans 14 amino acids. The CDR3 DNA sequence: TGCGCCAGCAGCTTGCTCAGGGCCACCGGGGAGCTGTTTTTT. This encodes CASSLLRATGELFF.

The table lists this clone with a few counts. The genes are TRBV28 and TRBJ1-2; 9 bases are shared with TRBD1. The CDR3 is made up of 16 amino acids. The J segment lost 2 bases and the V segment lost 7 bases, leaving 11 bases of the junction unmatched. In germline, CDR1 is MDHEN, CDR2 SYDVKM. The CDR3 DNA sequence: TGTGCCAGCATTCGGACAGGGGAGTTGGGAAACTATGGCTACACCTTC. It specifies CASIRTGELGNYGYTF.

The V call is TRBV9, the J call TRBJ1-1; D not resolved. Germline CDR1 SGDLS, CDR2 YYNGEE. The CDR3 is made up of 15 amino acids. Deletions cut 0 bases from V and 0 bases from J, with 9 bases between. The CDR3 sequence: CASSVVARMNTEAFF. In DNA, the CDR3 is TGTGCCAGCAGCGTAGTCGCCAGAATGAACACTGAAGCTTTCTTT.

This clone has a handful of counts. The chain carries TRBV7-8 and TRBJ2-7; D is ambiguous. Deletions cut 3 bases from V and 2 bases from J, with 11 bases between. The CDR3 covers 14 residues. The germline V gene has CDR1 SGHVS and CDR2 FQNEAQ. This CDR3 reads CASSLAAEPYEQYF. The CDR3 DNA is TGTGCCAGCAGCTTGGCGGCAGAACCCTACGAGCAGTACTTC.

The chain combines TRBV28 with TRBJ1-1, with TRBD1 matching 9 bases. With 5 bases clipped from V and 11 bases from J, the junction kept 6 bases outside the gene matches. CDR1 is MDHEN, CDR2 SYDVKM, per germline. CDR3 size: 12 residues. Here the CDR3 reads CASSPDRGEAFF. The CDR3 DNA follows: TGTGCCAGCAGTCCGGACAGGGGAGAGGCTTTCTTT.

This clone has just a few counts. V is TRBV6-1 and J is TRBJ1-2; no definite D call. The CDR3 sequence is 15 residues long. V lost 1 base and J 4 bases, leaving 13 bases between the germline ends. Germline lookup yields CDR1 MNHNS and CDR2 SASEGT. The CDR3 DNA reads TGTGCCAGCAGTGAAGGGAGACGGAGGTCCTATGGCTACACCTTC. This translates into CASSEGRRRSYGYTF.

This clone was counted once. The rearrangement joins TRBV5-6 to TRBJ2-7; 8 nucleotides agree with TRBD1. V shed 1 base, J shed 6 bases, and the junction held 6 bases outside the gene matches. The CDR3 contains 14 residues. Per the germline V gene, CDR1 is SGHDT and CDR2 is YYEEEE. The CDR3 sequence is CASSLTGGMGEQYF. As DNA, the CDR3 is TGTGCCAGCAGCTTGACAGGGGGAATGGGCGAGCAGTACTTC. Complete variable domain (other parts from reference TRBV5-6 and TRBJ2-7): DAGVTQSPTHLIKTRGQQVTLRCSPKSGHDTVSWYQQALGQGPQFIFQYYEEEERQRGNFPDRFSGHQFPNYSSELNVNALLLGDSALYLCASSLTGGMGEQYFGPGTRLTVT.

This sequence joins TRBV5-5 and TRBJ1-5; the match to TRBD1 covers 8 bases. Losses at the gene ends were 0 bases for V and 4 bases for J; bases not matched to a gene: 3. The CDR3 has 15 residues. Germline lookup yields CDR1 SGHKS and CDR2 YYEKEE (reference sequence). The CDR3, as DNA: TGTGCCAGCAGCTTGGGGCGGACAGGGAATCAGCCCCAGCATTTT. It yields the protein CASSLGRTGNQPQHF.

J is TRBJ1-2 and V is TRBV14; 7 bases map to TRBD1. The germline V gene encodes CDR1 SGHDN and CDR2 FVKESK. V gave up 2 bases and J gave up 0 bases; unmatched junction bases: 9. This CDR3 comprises 17 residues. In DNA form, the CDR3 reads TGTGCCAGCAGCCAAACTAGGACAGGCCCAGCTAACTATGGCTACACCTTC. It yields the protein CASSQTRTGPANYGYTF. Combining the CDR3 with reference TRBV14 and TRBJ1-2 gives the whole variable domain EAGVTQFPSHSVIEKGQTVTLRCDPISGHDNLYWYRRVMGKEIKFLLHFVKESKQDESGMPNNRFLAERTGGTYSTLKVQPAELEDSGVYFCASSQTRTGPANYGYTFGSGTRLTVV.